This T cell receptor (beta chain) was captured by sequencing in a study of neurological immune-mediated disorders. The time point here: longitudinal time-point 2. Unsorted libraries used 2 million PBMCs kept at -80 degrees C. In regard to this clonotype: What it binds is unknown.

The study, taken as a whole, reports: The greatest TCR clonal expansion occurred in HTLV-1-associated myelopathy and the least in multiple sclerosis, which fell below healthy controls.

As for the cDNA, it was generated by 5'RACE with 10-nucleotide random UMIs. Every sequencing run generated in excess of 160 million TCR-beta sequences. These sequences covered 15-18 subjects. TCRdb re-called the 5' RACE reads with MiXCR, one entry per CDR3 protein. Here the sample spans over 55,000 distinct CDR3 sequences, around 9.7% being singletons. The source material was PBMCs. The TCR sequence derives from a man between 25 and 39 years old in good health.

The CDR3: CASSLGSTPPSEQYF. The CDR3 nucleotides read TGTGCCAGCAGCTTAGGGAGTACCCCGCCCTCCGAGCAGTACTTC. The genes are TRBV7-9 and TRBJ2-7; no clear D. The CDR3 sequence is 15 residues long. Trimming pared 1 base from V and 6 bases from J, leaving 16 bases between. CDR1 and CDR2 from the germline V gene are SEHNR and FQNEAQ (reference sequence).